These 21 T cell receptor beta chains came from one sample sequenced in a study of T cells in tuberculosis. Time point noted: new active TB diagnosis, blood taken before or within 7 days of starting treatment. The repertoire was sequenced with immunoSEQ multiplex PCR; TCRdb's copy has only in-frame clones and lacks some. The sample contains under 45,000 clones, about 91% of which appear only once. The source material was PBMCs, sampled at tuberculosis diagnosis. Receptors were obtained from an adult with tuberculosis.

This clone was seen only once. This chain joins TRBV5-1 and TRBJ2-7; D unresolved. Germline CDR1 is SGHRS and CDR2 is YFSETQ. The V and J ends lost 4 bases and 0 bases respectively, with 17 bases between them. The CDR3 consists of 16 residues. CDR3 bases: TGCGCCAGCAGCCGCCGCGCTGGAGAGAGCTCCTACGAGCAGTACTTC. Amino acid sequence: CASSRRAGESSYEQYF.

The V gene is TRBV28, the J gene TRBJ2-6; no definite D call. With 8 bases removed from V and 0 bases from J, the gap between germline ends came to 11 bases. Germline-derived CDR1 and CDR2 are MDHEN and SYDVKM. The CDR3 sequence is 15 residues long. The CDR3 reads CASEAVGSGANVLTF. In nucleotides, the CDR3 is TGTGCCAGCGAAGCTGTCGGCTCTGGGGCCAACGTCCTGACTTTC. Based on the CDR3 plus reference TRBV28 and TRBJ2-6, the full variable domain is DVKVTQSSRYLVKRTGEKVFLECVQDMDHENMFWYRQDPGLGLRLIYFSYDVKMKEKGDIPEGYSVSREKKERFSLILESASTNQTSMYLCASEAVGSGANVLTFGAGSRLTVL.

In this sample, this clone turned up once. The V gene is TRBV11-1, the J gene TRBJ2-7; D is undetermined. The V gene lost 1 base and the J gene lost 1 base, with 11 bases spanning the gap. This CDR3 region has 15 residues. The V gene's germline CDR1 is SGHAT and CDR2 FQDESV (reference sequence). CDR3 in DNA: TGTGCCAGCAGCTTAGGGGCAGGATTATCCTACGAGCAGTACTTC. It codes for CASSLGAGLSYEQYF. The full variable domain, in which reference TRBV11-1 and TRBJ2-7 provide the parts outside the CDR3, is EAEVAQSPRYKITEKSQAVAFWCDPISGHATLYWYRQILGQGPELLVQFQDESVVDDSQLPKDRFSAERLKGVDSTLKIQPAELGDSAMYLCASSLGAGLSYEQYFGPGTRLTVT.

In DNA, the CDR3 is TGTGCCAGCTCGTCAGGGCACACTGAAGCTTTCTTT. Protein product: CASSSGHTEAFF. This sequence joins TRBV18 and TRBJ1-1, with a weak D call TRBD1 (5 bases). CDR1 is KGHSH and CDR2 is LQKENI in the germline V gene. Trimming shortened V by 6 bases and J by 3 bases, and 8 bases separated the two germline ends. This CDR3 is 12 amino acids long.

The CDR3 coding sequence is TGTGCCATCAGTGAGTCGACTGGGTGGGGACAACTTAATGAAAAACTGTTTTTT. This gives the protein CAISESTGWGQLNEKLFF. The chain links TRBV10-3 to TRBJ1-4; D might be TRBD1 (6 bases). Trimming took off 0 bases at V and 4 bases at J, with 18 bases between the two ends. The CDR3 contains 18 residues. Germline V gene data show CDR1 as ENHRY and CDR2 as SYGVKD.

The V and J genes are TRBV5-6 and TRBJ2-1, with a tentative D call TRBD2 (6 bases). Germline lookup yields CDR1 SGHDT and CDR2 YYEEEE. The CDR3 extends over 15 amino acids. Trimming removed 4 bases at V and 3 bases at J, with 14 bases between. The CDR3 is CASSPSGVNYNEQFF. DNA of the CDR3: TGTGCCAGCAGCCCATCGGGAGTAAACTACAATGAGCAGTTCTTC.

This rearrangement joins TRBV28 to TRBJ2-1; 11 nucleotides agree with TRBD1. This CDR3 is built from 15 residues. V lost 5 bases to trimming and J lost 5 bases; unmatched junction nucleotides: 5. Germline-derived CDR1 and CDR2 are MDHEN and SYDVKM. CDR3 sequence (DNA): TGTGCCAGCAGTCCTGGACAGGGGGCCAACAATGAGCAGTTCTTC. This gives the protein CASSPGQGANNEQFF.

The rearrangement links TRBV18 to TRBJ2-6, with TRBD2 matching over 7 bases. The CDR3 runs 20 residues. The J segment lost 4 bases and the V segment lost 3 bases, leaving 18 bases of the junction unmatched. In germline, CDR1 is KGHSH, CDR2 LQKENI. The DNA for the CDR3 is TGTGCCAGCTCACCTTCCGGCGGGGAGGGAAGACGGGCCGGGGCCAACGTCCTGACTTTC. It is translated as CASSPSGGEGRRAGANVLTF.

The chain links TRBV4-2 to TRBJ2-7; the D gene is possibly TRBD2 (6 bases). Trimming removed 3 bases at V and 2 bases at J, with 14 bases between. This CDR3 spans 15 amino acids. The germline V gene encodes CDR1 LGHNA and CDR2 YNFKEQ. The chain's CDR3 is CASSHSTRETYEQYF. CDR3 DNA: TGTGCCAGCAGCCACTCAACGCGGGAAACCTACGAGCAGTACTTC.

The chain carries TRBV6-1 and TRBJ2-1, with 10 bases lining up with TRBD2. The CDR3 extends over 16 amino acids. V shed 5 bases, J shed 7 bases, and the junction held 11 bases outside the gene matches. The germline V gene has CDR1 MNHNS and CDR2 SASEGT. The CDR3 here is CASSKESGGARNEQFF. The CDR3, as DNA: TGTGCCAGCAGTAAAGAGAGCGGGGGGGCGAGAAATGAGCAGTTCTTC.

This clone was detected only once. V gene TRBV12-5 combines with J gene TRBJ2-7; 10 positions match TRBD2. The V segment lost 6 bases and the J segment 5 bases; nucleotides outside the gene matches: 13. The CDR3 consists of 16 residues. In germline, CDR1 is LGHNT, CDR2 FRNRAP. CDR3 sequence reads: CASGTSGAVWWDEQYV. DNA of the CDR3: TGTGCTAGTGGAACTAGCGGGGCGGTGTGGTGGGACGAGCAGTACGTC.

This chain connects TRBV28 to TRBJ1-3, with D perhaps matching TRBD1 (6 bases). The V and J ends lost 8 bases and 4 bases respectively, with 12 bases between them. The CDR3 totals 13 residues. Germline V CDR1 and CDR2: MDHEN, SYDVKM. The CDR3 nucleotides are TGTGCCAGCGATACAGGGTACGGAAACACCATATATTTT. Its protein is CASDTGYGNTIYF.

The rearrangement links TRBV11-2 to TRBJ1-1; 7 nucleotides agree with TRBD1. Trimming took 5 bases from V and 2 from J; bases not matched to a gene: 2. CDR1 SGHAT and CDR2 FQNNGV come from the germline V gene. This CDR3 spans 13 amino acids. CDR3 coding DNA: TGTGCCAGCAGCCGGACAGGAAACACTGAAGCTTTCTTT. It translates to CASSRTGNTEAFF.

The CDR3 bases are TGTGCCAGCAGCTTAGGGGGGACAGGGCAAAACATTCAGTACTTC. It encodes CASSLGGTGQNIQYF. The rearrangement links TRBV7-8 to TRBJ2-4; TRBD1 matches at 9 bases. The ends lost 1 base at V and 5 bases at J; junction bases unmatched: 3. The germline CDR1 and CDR2 sequences are SGHVS and FQNEAQ. This CDR3 is built from 15 residues.

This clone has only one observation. CDR3 amino acids: CAWSVPASIGELFF. The CDR3 DNA follows: TGTGCCTGGAGTGTACCCGCAAGCATCGGGGAGCTGTTTTTT. The chain links TRBV30 to TRBJ2-2; the D is unclear. Trimming pared 0 bases from V and 7 bases from J, leaving 12 bases between. Germline-derived CDR1 and CDR2 are GTSNPN and SVGIG (reference sequence). The CDR3 is 14 amino acids.

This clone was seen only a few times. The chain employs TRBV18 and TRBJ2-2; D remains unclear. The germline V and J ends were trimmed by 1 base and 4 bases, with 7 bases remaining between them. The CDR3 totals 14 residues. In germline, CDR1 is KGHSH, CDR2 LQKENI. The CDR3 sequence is CASSPRFGTGELFF. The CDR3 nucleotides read TGTGCCAGCTCACCACGGTTCGGCACCGGGGAGCTGTTTTTT.

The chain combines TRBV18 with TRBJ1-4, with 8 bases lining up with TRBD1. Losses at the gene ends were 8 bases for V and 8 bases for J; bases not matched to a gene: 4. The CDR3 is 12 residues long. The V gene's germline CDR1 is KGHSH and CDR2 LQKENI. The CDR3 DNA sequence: TGTGCCAGCGGCGACAGGGGAGAAAAACTGTTTTTT. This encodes CASGDRGEKLFF.

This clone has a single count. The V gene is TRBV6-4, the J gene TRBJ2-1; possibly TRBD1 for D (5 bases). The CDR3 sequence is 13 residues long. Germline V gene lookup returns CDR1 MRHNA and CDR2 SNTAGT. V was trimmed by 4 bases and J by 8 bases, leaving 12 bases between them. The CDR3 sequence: CASSGVGVDEQFF. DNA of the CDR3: TGTGCCAGCAGTGGCGTAGGGGTAGATGAGCAGTTCTTC.

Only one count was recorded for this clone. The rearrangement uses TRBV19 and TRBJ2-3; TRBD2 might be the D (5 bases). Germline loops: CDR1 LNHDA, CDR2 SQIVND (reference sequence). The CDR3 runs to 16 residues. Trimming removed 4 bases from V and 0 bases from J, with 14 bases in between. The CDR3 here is CASSRRTGSSTDTQYF. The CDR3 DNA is TGTGCCAGTAGTAGGAGGACGGGCTCTAGCACAGATACGCAGTATTTT.

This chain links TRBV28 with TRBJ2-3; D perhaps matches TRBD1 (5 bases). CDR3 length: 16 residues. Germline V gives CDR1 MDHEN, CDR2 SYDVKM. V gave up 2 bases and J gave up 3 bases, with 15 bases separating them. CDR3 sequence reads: CASSLIARVRTDTQYF. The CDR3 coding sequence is TGTGCCAGCAGTTTAATCGCCAGGGTGAGAACAGATACGCAGTATTTT.

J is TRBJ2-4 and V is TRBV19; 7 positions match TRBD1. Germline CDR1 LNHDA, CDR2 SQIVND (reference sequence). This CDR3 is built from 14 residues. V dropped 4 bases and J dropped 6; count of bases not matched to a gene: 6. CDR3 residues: CASSSPGQINIQYF. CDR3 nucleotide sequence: TGTGCCAGTAGTAGTCCGGGACAGATAAACATTCAGTACTTC. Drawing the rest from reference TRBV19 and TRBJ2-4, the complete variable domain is DGGITQSPKYLFRKEGQNVTLSCEQNLNHDAMYWYRQDPGQGLRLIYYSQIVNDFQKGDIAEGYSVSREKKESFPLTVTSAQKNPTAFYLCASSSPGQINIQYFGAGTRLSVL.